This T cell receptor (beta chain) was recovered during a study of blood T cell repertoires in COVID-19. Original handling: Amplifying reference gene primers gave estimates of nucleated cell counts. Assay: immunoSEQ multiplex PCR; the TCRdb copy retains only in-frame clones and omits some. V, J and clone size were drawn from that table, and D and trimming were deduced from the DNA. The sample holds 390,000 or so clones; more than 70% are singletons and the top ten take less than 11%. The CDR3 has 13 residues. V was shortened by 6 bases and J by 1 base, with 5 bases between the two germline ends. Germline loops: CDR1 KGHDR, CDR2 SFDVKD. Seattle-derived patients entered the study during active infection and were followed longitudinally.

The chain has TRBV24-1 and TRBJ2-2, with no clear D. This TCR came from a woman younger than 45 with COVID-19, enrolled during active disease. Material: peripheral blood. Here the CDR3 DNA reads TGTGCCACCAGTTCGGGGAACACCGGGGAGCTGTTTTTT. This codes for CATSSGNTGELFF.